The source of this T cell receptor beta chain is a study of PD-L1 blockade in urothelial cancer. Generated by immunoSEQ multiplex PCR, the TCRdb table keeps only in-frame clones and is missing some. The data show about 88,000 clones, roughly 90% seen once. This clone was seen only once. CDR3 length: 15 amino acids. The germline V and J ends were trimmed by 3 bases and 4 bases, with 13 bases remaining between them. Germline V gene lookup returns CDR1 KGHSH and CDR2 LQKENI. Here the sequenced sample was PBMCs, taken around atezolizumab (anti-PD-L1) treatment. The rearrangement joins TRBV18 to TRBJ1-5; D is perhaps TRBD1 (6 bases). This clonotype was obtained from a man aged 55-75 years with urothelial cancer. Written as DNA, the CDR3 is TGTGCCAGCTCACCTCCCGGGACACATAATCAGCCCCAGCATTTT. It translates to CASSPPGTHNQPQHF.